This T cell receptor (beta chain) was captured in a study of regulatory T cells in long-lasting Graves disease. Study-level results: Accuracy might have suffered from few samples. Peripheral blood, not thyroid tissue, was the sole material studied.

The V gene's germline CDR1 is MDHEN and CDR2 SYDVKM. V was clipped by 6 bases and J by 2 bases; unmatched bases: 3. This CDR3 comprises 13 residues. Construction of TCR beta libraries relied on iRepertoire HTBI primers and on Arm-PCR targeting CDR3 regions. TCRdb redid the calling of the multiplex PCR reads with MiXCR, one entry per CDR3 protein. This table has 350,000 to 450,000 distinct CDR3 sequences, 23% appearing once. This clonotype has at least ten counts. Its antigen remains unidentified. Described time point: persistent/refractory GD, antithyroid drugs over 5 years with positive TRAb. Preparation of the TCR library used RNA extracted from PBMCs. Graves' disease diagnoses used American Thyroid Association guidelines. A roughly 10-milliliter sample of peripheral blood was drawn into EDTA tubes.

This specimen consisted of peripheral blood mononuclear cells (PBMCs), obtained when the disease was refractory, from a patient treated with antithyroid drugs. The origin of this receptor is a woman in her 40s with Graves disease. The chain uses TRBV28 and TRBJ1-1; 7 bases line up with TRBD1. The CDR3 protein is CASRGQVNTEAFF. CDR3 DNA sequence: TGTGCCAGCAGAGGACAGGTAAACACTGAAGCTTTCTTT.